This TCR beta chain was observed in a study of T cell clonality in common variable immunodeficiency. TCRdb keeps only in-frame clones here, not all; method: immunoSEQ multiplex PCR. The specimen has 9,500 to 15,000 clones, none found just once. Germline values: CDR1 LNHDA, CDR2 SQIVND (reference sequence). The ends were cut back, 2 bases at V and 1 base at J, with 12 bases in the middle. The CDR3 has 16 residues. By proportion, this clone is medium-sized. Its antigen is undetermined. The sequenced fragment ends 3 residues before the CDR3 boundary, so the rest is inferred from the germline J gene. Study-wide results and limits: Reportedly, TCR beta sequences from common variable immunodeficiency showed fewer deletions and N-nucleotide insertions.

The clonotype comes from a human donor with common variable immunodeficiency. Sequencing used peripheral blood mononuclear cells. V and J are TRBV19 and TRBJ2-4, with D possibly matching TRBD1 (6 bases). The covered CDR3 bases are TGTGCCAGTAGTATAACAGGGAGAGAGGCCAAAAACATT. This sequence encodes CASSITGREAKNI. The CDR3 as a whole reads CASSITGREAKNIQYF.